The source of this T cell receptor beta chain is a study of blood T cell repertoires in COVID-19. V shed 5 bases, J shed 7 bases, and the junction held 4 bases outside the gene matches. This CDR3 comprises 14 residues. Looked up from germline, CDR1 is MDHEN and CDR2 is SYDVKM. Original data processing: Reference gene primer amplification yielded estimated nucleated cell counts. TCRdb's table, derived via immunoSEQ multiplex PCR, lists solely in-frame clones and lacks some. D and trimming come from the DNA, and the V and J calls and clone size come from that table. This table holds tens of thousands of clones, more than 80% found once.

The sample comprised peripheral blood. The TCR was taken from a woman of 80 years or more with acute or convalescent COVID-19. V and J are TRBV28 and TRBJ1-6; 8 nucleotides match TRBD1. This CDR3 is CASSETGENSPLHF. The DNA of the CDR3 is TGTGCCAGCAGTGAGACAGGGGAAAATTCACCCCTCCACTTT.